Below, 26 T cell receptor beta chains from the same sample are listed, as sequenced in a study of blood T cell repertoires in COVID-19. Sequenced by immunoSEQ multiplex PCR; TCRdb stores in-frame clones only, minus some. The table lists more than 100,000 clones, approximately 88% of them singletons. Sequencing input: peripheral blood. Receptors originate from a woman in her sixties with acute or convalescent COVID-19.

V is TRBV5-1 and J is TRBJ1-6, with TRBD1 identical over 7 bases. J was trimmed by 7 bases and V by 0 bases; bases with no gene match: 4. The CDR3 spans 15 residues. CDR1 and CDR2 from the germline V gene are SGHRS and YFSETQ. The CDR3 DNA reads as TGCGCCAGCAGCTTGGCCGGGACAGAAAATTCACCCCTCCACTTT. As protein: CASSLAGTENSPLHF.

The gene calls are TRBV5-8 and TRBJ1-5; 7 bases agree with TRBD1. The J segment lost 0 bases and the V segment lost 3 bases, leaving 9 bases of the junction unmatched. CDR3 length equals 17 residues. Germline CDR1 reads SGHTS; CDR2 reads YDEGEE. DNA of the CDR3: TGTGCCAGCAGCTCCGGGACAGCGGTTTCTAGCAATCAGCCCCAGCATTTT. Translated, it gives CASSSGTAVSSNQPQHF.

This clone was counted a few times. V usage is TRBV11-3 and J usage is TRBJ2-3, with D uncertain. Per the germline V gene, CDR1 is SGHNT and CDR2 is YENEEA. This CDR3 has 11 amino acids. Trimming shortened V by 4 bases and J by 3 bases, and 2 bases separated the two germline ends. The CDR3 region is CASSSTDTQYF. The CDR3 DNA follows: TGTGCCAGCAGCTCTACAGATACGCAGTATTTT.

The J gene is TRBJ1-6, the V gene TRBV30; tentative D call: TRBD1 (6 bases). Looked up from germline, CDR1 is GTSNPN and CDR2 is SVGIG (reference sequence). The length of the CDR3 is 12 residues. The V gene lost 5 bases and the J gene lost 8 bases, with 10 bases spanning the gap. CDR3 in DNA: TGTGCCTGGCAGGGGTCGGATTCACCCCTCCACTTT. Encoded protein: CAWQGSDSPLHF.

The chain uses TRBV5-1 and TRBJ1-4; D uncertain. The germline V gene encodes CDR1 SGHRS and CDR2 YFSETQ. Trimming pared 2 bases from V and 5 bases from J, leaving 13 bases between. CDR3 length equals 15 residues. CDR3 region: CASSFTGVPNEKLFF. DNA for the CDR3: TGCGCCAGCAGCTTTACGGGAGTCCCAAATGAAAAACTGTTTTTT.

The chain recombines TRBV28 with TRBJ2-5, with D possibly being TRBD2 (5 bases). This CDR3 is built from 13 residues. Germline assignment: CDR1 MDHEN and CDR2 SYDVKM. Trimming cost V 11 bases and J 4 bases, with 17 bases left between them. CDR3 DNA sequence: TGTGCCGTCCTCTCAACTAGTACAGAGACCCAGTACTTC. Translating it yields CAVLSTSTETQYF.

The chain uses TRBV28 and TRBJ1-1; a possible D gene is TRBD1 (5 bases). Trimming pared 5 bases from V and 2 bases from J, leaving 12 bases between. CDR1 and CDR2 (germline): MDHEN, SYDVKM. The CDR3 has 14 amino acids. The CDR3 nucleotides read TGTGCCAGCAGTCCAACAGGATCAAACACTGAAGCTTTCTTT. Encoded protein: CASSPTGSNTEAFF.

CDR3 protein: CASSLTPLLREYF. CDR3 nucleotide sequence: TGTGCCAGCAGTTTAACCCCCCTTCTACGAGAGTATTTT. V and J are TRBV12-3 or TRBV12-4 and TRBJ2-3; D call uncertain. This CDR3 region has 13 residues. The V and J ends lost 2 bases and 13 bases respectively, with 16 bases between them.

CDR3 amino acids: CASSQYWEGEETQYF. Written as DNA, the CDR3 is TGTGCCAGCAGCCAATATTGGGAGGGTGAAGAGACCCAGTACTTC. This sequence joins TRBV3-1 (or the pseudogene TRBV3-2) and TRBJ2-5; 7 nucleotides line up with TRBD2. Germline CDR1 and CDR2: LGHDT and YNNKEL (reference sequence). After removal of 2 bases from V and 3 bases from J, the junction contained 6 bases not matched to a gene. This CDR3 comprises 15 residues.

This clone was seen once. The V call is TRBV5-1, the J call TRBJ1-1; D not resolved. V shed 3 bases and J shed 4 bases, with 13 bases lying between them. The CDR3 is 14 residues long. Germline CDR1 is SGHRS and CDR2 is YFSETQ. The CDR3 region is CASSSQVEGTEAFF. CDR3 sequence (DNA): TGCGCCAGCAGCTCCCAGGTTGAGGGCACTGAAGCTTTCTTT.

This chain joins TRBV10-3 and TRBJ1-1, with D perhaps TRBD1 (6 bases). Germline loops: CDR1 ENHRY, CDR2 SYGVKD. With 11 bases removed from V and 4 bases from J, the gap between germline ends came to 14 bases. This CDR3 has 12 amino acids. The CDR3 DNA follows: TGTGCCGCGACAGGTCTGGGCACTGAAGCTTTCTTT. As protein: CAATGLGTEAFF.

The chain combines TRBV19 with TRBJ2-3; 7 bases map to TRBD2. This CDR3 region has 15 residues. Looked up from germline, CDR1 is LNHDA and CDR2 is SQIVND (reference sequence). The V and J ends lost 2 bases and 2 bases, in that order; junction bases with no gene match: 4. Written as DNA, the CDR3 is TGTGCCAGTAGTATAATGGCGGGAGCCACAGATACGCAGTATTTT. This gives the protein CASSIMAGATDTQYF.

The chain combines TRBV9 with TRBJ2-2; 10 bases map to TRBD1. The CDR3 is 17 residues long. The germline V gene encodes CDR1 SGDLS and CDR2 YYNGEE. Unmatched junction bases numbered 8, after V lost 2 bases and J lost 4 bases. DNA of the CDR3: TGTGCCAGCAGCGTCTCGACGGGACAGGGGAGCACCGGGGAGCTGTTTTTT. Translation: CASSVSTGQGSTGELFF.

The chain recombines TRBV6-5 with TRBJ1-2; possible D gene TRBD1, 5 bases. V lost 4 bases to trimming and J lost 6 bases, with 12 bases between them. This CDR3 region has 13 residues. Per the germline V gene, CDR1 is MNHEY and CDR2 is SVGAGI. The CDR3 region is CASSLTGYDGYTF. The CDR3 nucleotides are TGTGCCAGCAGTTTAACAGGTTATGATGGCTACACCTTC.

The chain couples TRBV30 to TRBJ2-1; tentative D call: TRBD2 (6 bases). The CDR3 runs 13 residues. Germline V gene sequence: CDR1 GTSNPN, CDR2 SVGIG (reference sequence). Trimming stripped 7 bases from V and 0 bases from J, with 10 bases between. The CDR3 here is CASRRASYNEQFF. CDR3 nucleotide sequence: TGTGCCTCCCGGAGGGCCTCCTACAATGAGCAGTTCTTC.

The chain links TRBV27 to TRBJ2-2; 8 bases are shared with TRBD1. The CDR3 is 13 amino acids. V was clipped by 6 bases and J by 5 bases; unmatched bases: 2. Germline CDR1 is MNHEY and CDR2 is SMNVEV (reference sequence). For the CDR3, the DNA is TGTGCCAGCAGGACAGGGGTTACCGGGGAGCTGTTTTTT. This translates into CASRTGVTGELFF.

V usage is TRBV29-1 and J usage is TRBJ1-2, with a possible D match to TRBD1 (5 bases). Trimming stripped 3 bases from V and 8 bases from J, with 16 bases between. The CDR3 runs to 13 residues. Germline lookup yields CDR1 SQVTM and CDR2 ANQGSEA. The CDR3 region is CSVDLQVVGGYTF. CDR3 nucleotides: TGCAGCGTTGACCTACAGGTGGTTGGGGGCTACACCTTC.

The chain recombines TRBV4-2 with TRBJ2-2; maybe TRBD2 (6 bases). This CDR3 spans 14 amino acids. Trimming removed 7 bases at V and 3 bases at J, with 12 bases between. CDR1 is LGHNA and CDR2 is YNFKEQ in the germline V gene. This CDR3 is CASTPWGDTGELFF. DNA for the CDR3: TGTGCCAGCACCCCGTGGGGGGACACCGGGGAGCTGTTTTTT.

The chain joins TRBV6-2 or TRBV6-3 to TRBJ2-7; TRBD2 agrees at 14 bases. The CDR3 contains 17 residues. Germline assignment: CDR1 MNHEY and CDR2 SVGEGT. V gave up 2 bases and J gave up 1 base; unmatched junction bases: 4. The CDR3: CASSYGLAGGGSYEQYV. CDR3 coding DNA: TGTGCCAGCAGTTACGGACTAGCGGGAGGAGGGTCCTACGAGCAGTACGTC.

The chain carries TRBV3-1 (or the pseudogene TRBV3-2) and TRBJ1-2; D ambiguous. Germline V CDR1 and CDR2: LGHDT, YNNKEL (reference sequence). This CDR3 is 15 amino acids long. With 0 bases removed from V and 2 bases from J, the gap between germline ends came to 10 bases. CDR3 nucleotide sequence: TGTGCCAGCAGCCAAGAGTCGACTGGAAACTATGGCTACACCTTC. Protein sequence: CASSQESTGNYGYTF.

This clone has just one count. The V call is TRBV2, the J call TRBJ2-5; tentative D call: TRBD1 (5 bases). CDR1 SNHLY and CDR2 FYNNEI come from the germline V gene. V dropped 6 bases and J dropped 9 bases, with 14 bases sitting between them. This CDR3 is built from 12 residues. The CDR3 region is CASRGQGRAQYF. For the CDR3, the DNA is TGTGCCAGCAGGGGTCAGGGCCGGGCCCAGTACTTC.

The chain is built from TRBV2 and TRBJ2-7; maybe TRBD2 (5 bases). Deletions cut 4 bases from V and 0 bases from J, with 16 bases between. CDR3 length: 16 residues. From germline, CDR1 is SNHLY and CDR2 FYNNEI. This chain's CDR3 is CASSARVAPSSYEQYF. CDR3 DNA sequence: TGTGCCAGCAGTGCCCGTGTAGCGCCGAGCTCCTACGAGCAGTACTTC.

This clone was seen more than once but under ten times. This chain links TRBV7-9 with TRBJ2-1; perhaps TRBD1 as D (5 bases). V lost 1 base to trimming and J lost 13 bases, with 8 bases between them. CDR3 length equals 11 residues. The V gene's germline CDR1 is SEHNR and CDR2 FQNEAQ (reference sequence). The DNA for the CDR3 is TGTGCCAGCAGCTTAGTCAGGGAACAGTTCTTC. Protein: CASSLVREQFF.

V is TRBV5-8 and J is TRBJ1-5; D ambiguous. Trimming pared 2 bases from V and 4 bases from J, leaving 4 bases between. This CDR3 contains 12 residues. Germline CDR1 reads SGHTS; CDR2 reads YDEGEE. CDR3 DNA: TGTGCCAGCAGCTTCGGTAATCAGCCCCAGCATTTT. Its protein product is CASSFGNQPQHF.

The chain has TRBV6-5 and TRBJ1-5, with D maybe TRBD1 (6 bases). This CDR3 has 14 residues. Germline V lookup: CDR1 MNHEY, CDR2 SVGAGI. The V gene lost 6 bases and the J gene lost 4 bases, with 13 bases spanning the gap. CDR3 DNA: TGTGCCAGCAGGGACAGCTGGGGTAATCAGCCCCAGCATTTT. This encodes CASRDSWGNQPQHF.

This chain links TRBV2 with TRBJ2-1, with 11 bases aligning to TRBD2. With V trimmed by 5 bases and J by 10 bases, 13 bases remained unmatched. CDR3 size: 16 residues. From germline, CDR1 is SNHLY and CDR2 FYNNEI. The CDR3 here is CASSNSLAGVRGEQFF. The CDR3 coding sequence is TGTGCCAGCAGTAACTCACTAGCGGGAGTGAGGGGGGAGCAGTTCTTC. The variable domain in full, completed from reference TRBV2 and TRBJ2-1, reads EPEVTQTPSHQVTQMGQEVILRCVPISNHLYFYWYRQILGQKVEFLVSFYNNEISEKSEIFDDQFSVERPDGSNFTLKIRSTKLEDSAMYFCASSNSLAGVRGEQFFGPGTRLTVL.